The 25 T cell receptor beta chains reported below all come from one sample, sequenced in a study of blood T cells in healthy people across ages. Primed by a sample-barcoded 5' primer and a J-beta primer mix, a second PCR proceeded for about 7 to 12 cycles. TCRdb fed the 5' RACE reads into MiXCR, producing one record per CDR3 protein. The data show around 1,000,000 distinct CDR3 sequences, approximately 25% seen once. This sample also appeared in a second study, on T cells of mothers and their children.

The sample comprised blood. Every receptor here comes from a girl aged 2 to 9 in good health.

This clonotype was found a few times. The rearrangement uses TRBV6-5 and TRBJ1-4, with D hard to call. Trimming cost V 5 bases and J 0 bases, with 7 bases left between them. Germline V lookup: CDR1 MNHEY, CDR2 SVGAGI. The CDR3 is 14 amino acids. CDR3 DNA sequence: TGTGCCAGCAGTCTACAGCCAACTAATGAAAAACTGTTTTTT. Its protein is CASSLQPTNEKLFF.

CDR3 amino acids: CASRGLVDLEHEQYF. DNA for the CDR3: TGTGCCAGCAGGGGACTAGTGGACCTGGAACACGAGCAGTACTTC. J is TRBJ2-1 and V is TRBV11-2, with TRBD2 matching 8 bases. The DNA end lines up better with TRBJ2-7; the J call may be wrong. Germline V CDR1 and CDR2: SGHAT, FQNNGV. The CDR3 spans 15 residues.

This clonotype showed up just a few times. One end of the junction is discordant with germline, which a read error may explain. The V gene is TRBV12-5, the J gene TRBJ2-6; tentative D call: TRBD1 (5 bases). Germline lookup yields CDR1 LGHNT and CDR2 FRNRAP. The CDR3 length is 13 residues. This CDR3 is CASEGSGANALTF. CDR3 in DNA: TGTGCTAGTGAAGGGTCTGGGGCCAACGCCCTGACTTTC.

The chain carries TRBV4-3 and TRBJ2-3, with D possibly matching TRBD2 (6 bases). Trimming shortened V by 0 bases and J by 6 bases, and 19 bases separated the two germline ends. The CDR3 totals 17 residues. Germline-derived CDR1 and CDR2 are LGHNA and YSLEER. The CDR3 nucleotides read TGCGCCAGCAGCCAAGAACCCGGGGCTAGCGAGGGGGATACGCAGTATTTT. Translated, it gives CASSQEPGASEGDTQYF.

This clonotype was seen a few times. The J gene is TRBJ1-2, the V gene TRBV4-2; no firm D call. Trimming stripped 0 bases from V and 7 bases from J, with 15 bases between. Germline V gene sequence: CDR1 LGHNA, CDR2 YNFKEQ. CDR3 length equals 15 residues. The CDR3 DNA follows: TGTGCCAGCAGCCAAGATGGTAGCCCGGCGGGTGGCTACACCTTC. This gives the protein CASSQDGSPAGGYTF.

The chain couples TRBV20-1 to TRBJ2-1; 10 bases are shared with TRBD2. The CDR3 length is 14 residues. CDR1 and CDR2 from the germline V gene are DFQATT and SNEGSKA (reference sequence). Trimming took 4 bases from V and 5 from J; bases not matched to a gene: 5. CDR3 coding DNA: TGCAGTGCTACTACTAGCGGGACCCACAATGAGCAGTTCTTC. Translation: CSATTSGTHNEQFF.

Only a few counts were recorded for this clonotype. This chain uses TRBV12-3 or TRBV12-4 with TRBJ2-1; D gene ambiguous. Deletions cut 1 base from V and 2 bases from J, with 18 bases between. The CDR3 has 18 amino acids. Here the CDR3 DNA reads TGTGCCAGCAGTTTAGGGGTCGTCTACGGCGAGCCCTACAATGAGCAGTTCTTC. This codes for CASSLGVVYGEPYNEQFF.

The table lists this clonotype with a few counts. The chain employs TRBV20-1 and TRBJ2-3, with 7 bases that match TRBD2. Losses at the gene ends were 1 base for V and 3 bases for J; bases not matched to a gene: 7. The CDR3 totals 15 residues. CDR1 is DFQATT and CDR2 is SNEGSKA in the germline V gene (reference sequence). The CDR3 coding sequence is TGCAGTGCTAGAGGCAGCGGGATCGGGACAGATACGCAGTATTTT. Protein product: CSARGSGIGTDTQYF.

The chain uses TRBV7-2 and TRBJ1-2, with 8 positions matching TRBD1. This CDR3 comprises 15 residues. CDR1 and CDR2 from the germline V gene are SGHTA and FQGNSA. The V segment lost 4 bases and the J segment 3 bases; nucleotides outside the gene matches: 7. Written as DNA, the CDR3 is TGTGCCAGCAGCTCCCCGGACAGGGAATACTATGGCTACACCTTC. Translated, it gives CASSSPDREYYGYTF. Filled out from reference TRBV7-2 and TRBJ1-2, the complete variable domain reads GAGVSQSPSNKVTEKGKDVELRCDPISGHTALYWYRQSLGQGLEFLIYFQGNSAPDKSGLPSDRFSAERTGGSVSTLTIQRTQQEDSAVYLCASSSPDREYYGYTFGSGTRLTVV.

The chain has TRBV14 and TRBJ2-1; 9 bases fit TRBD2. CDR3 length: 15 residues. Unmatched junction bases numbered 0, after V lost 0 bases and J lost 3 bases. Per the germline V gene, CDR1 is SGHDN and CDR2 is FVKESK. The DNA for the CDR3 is TGTGCCAGCAGCCAAGAAGCGGGGGGCTACAATGAGCAGTTCTTC. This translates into CASSQEAGGYNEQFF.

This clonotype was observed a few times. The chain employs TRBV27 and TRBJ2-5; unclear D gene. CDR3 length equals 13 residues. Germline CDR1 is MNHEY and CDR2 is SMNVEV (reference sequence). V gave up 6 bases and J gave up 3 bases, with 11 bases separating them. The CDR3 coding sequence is TGTGCCAGCAGCATAGTTTCCGAAGAGACCCAGTACTTC. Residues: CASSIVSEETQYF.

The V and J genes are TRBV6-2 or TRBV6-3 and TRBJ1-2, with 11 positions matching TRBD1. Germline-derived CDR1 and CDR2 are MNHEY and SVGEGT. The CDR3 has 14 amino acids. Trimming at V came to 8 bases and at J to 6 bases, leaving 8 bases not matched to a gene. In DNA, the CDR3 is TGTGCCAGCCCCCCGGACAGGGGGCAGGATGGCTACACCTTC. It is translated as CASPPDRGQDGYTF.

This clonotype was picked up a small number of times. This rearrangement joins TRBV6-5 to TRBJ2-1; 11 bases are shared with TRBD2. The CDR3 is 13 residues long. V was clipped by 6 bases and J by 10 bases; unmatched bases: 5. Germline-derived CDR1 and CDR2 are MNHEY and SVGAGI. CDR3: CASRSLAGVEQFF. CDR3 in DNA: TGTGCCAGCAGGTCACTAGCGGGAGTCGAGCAGTTCTTC.

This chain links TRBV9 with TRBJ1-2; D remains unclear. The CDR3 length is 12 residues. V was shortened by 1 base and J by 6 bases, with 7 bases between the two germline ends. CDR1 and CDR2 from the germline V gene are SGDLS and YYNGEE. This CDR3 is CASSVMRDGYTF. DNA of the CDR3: TGTGCCAGCAGCGTAATGAGGGATGGCTACACCTTC. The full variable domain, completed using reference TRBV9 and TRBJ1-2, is DSGVTQTPKHLITATGQRVTLRCSPRSGDLSVYWYQQSLDQGLQFLIQYYNGEERAKGNILERFSAQQFPDLHSELNLSSLELGDSALYFCASSVMRDGYTFGSGTRLTVV.

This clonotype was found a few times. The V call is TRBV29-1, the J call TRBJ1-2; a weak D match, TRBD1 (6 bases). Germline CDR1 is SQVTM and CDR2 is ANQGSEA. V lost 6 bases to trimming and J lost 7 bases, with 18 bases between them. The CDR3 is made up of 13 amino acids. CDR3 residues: CSVKSNREAGYTF. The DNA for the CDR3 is TGCAGCGTAAAGTCGAACAGGGAAGCTGGCTACACCTTC.

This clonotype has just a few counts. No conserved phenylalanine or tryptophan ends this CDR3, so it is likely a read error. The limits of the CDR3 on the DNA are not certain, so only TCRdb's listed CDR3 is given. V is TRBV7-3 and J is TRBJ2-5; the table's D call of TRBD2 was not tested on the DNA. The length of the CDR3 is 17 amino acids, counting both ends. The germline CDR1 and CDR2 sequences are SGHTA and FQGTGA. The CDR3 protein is CASSFTGTREGRNEQFL.

CDR3 sequence (DNA): TGTGCCAGCAGACCAGACGGACGGTCGGGCTACACCTTC. Translating it yields CASRPDGRSGYTF. The genes are TRBV28 and TRBJ1-2; D is undetermined. Trimming took 6 bases from V and 8 from J, leaving 16 bases between them. The CDR3 extends over 13 amino acids. Germline V gene lookup returns CDR1 MDHEN and CDR2 SYDVKM.

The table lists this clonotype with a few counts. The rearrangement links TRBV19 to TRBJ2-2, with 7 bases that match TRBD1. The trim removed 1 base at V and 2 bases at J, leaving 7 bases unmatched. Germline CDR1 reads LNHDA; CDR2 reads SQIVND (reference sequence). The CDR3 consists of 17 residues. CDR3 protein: CASSIGVGTANTGELFF. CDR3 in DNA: TGTGCCAGTAGTATAGGGGTCGGGACAGCAAACACCGGGGAGCTGTTTTTT.

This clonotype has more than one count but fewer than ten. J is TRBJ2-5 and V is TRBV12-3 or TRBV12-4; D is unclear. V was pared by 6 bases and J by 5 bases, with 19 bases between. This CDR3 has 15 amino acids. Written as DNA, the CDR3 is TGTGCCAGCAGCTTTGGAGTTACGGGTTCGGAGACCCAGTACTTC. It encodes CASSFGVTGSETQYF.

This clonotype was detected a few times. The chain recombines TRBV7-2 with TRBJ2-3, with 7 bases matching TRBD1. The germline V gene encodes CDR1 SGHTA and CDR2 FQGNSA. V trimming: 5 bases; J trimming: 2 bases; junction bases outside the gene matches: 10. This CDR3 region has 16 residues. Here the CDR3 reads CASSPEWDRDTDTQYF. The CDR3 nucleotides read TGTGCCAGCAGCCCGGAGTGGGACAGAGACACAGATACGCAGTATTTT.

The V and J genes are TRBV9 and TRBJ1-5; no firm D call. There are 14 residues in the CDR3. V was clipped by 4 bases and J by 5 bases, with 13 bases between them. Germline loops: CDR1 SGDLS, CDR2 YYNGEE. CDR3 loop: CASSPTGSDQPQHF. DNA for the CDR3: TGTGCCAGCAGCCCTACGGGGAGCGATCAGCCCCAGCATTTT.

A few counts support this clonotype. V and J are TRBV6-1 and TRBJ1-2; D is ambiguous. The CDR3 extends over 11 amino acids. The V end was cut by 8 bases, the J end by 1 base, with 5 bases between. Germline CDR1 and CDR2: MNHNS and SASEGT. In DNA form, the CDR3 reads TGTGCCAGCGTCAATAACTATGGCTACACCTTC. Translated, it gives CASVNNYGYTF.

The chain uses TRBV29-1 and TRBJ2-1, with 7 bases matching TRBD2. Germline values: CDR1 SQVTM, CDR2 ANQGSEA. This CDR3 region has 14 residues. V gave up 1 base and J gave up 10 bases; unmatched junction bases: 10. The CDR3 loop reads CSVEGRAGVGEQFF. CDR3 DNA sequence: TGCAGCGTTGAAGGCCGGGCGGGAGTCGGCGAGCAGTTCTTC.

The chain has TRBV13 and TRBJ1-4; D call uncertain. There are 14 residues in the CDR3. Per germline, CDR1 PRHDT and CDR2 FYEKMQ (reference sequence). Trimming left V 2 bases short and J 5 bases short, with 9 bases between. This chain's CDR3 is CASSLQALNEKLFF. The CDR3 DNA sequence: TGTGCCAGCAGCTTACAGGCTTTGAATGAAAAACTGTTTTTT.

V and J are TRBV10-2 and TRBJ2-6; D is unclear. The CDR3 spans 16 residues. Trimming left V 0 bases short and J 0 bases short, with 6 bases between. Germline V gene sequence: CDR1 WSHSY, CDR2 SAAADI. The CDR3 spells CASSESYTSGANVLTF. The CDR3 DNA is TGCGCCAGCAGTGAGTCCTACACCTCTGGGGCCAACGTCCTGACTTTC.